This T cell receptor beta chain was observed in a study of CD8+ T cells in alopecia areata. Across the whole study: Treatment of the treated patients consisted of oral tofacitinib, 5 to 10 mg twice daily. Whole-study findings and limits: One nonresponder leaves baseline CD8+ expansion's link to response uncertain. Among the 100 top clones, expanded CD8+ clones, like scalp clonality, were significantly decreased by tofacitinib. Patients showed less clear TCR sequence sharing than mice, possibly partly because of HLA diversity.

Once RNA had been extracted, it was reverse transcribed into cDNA to act as the sequencing template. Assay: immunoSEQ multiplex PCR; the TCRdb copy retains only in-frame clones and omits some. The repertoire holds approximately 210,000 clones, approximately 72% seen once, with about 1.2% in the top ten. This sample's treatment: oral pan-JAK inhibitor, 5-10 mg twice daily. This clone was seen more than once but under ten times. Its target is not known. This CDR3 has 14 residues. The germline V and J ends were trimmed by 3 bases and 0 bases, with 8 bases remaining between them. Per the germline V gene, CDR1 is LGHNA and CDR2 is YSLEER.

The sample was CD4+ T cells sorted from blood, taken around week 44, from a patient treated with tofacitinib. The chain carries TRBV4-3 and TRBJ1-1; D gene unclear. The TCR was taken from a human donor with alopecia areata. CDR3: CASSQVTMNTEAFF. The CDR3, as DNA: TGCGCCAGCAGCCAGGTGACAATGAACACTGAAGCTTTCTTT.